What follows are 10 T cell receptor beta chains derived from one specimen sequenced in a study of blood T cells in healthy people across ages. A second PCR of about 7 to 12 cycles used a sample-barcoded 5' primer and a J-beta primer mix. MiXCR was run by TCRdb on the 5' RACE reads, yielding one entry per CDR3 protein. The table shows roughly 500,000 distinct CDR3 sequences, with roughly 29% occurring only once. Sequencing used blood. The receptors were gathered from a woman aged 65 to 85 in good health.

V usage is TRBV12-3 or TRBV12-4 and J usage is TRBJ1-1; 9 bases align to TRBD1. The length of the CDR3 is 14 residues. The ends lost 6 bases at V and 7 bases at J; junction bases unmatched: 9. CDR3 in DNA: TGTGCCAGCAGCCGGGGACAGGGAGCCATTGAAGCTTTCTTT. Translating gives CASSRGQGAIEAFF.

This chain links TRBV29-1 with TRBJ2-4; the match to TRBD1 covers 9 bases. The V segment lost 7 bases and the J segment 2 bases; nucleotides outside the gene matches: 15. The CDR3 is 17 amino acids. Per the germline V gene, CDR1 is SQVTM and CDR2 is ANQGSEA. CDR3: CSAAPGQGLVTKNIQYF. CDR3 coding DNA: TGCAGCGCGGCTCCGGGACAGGGCTTGGTTACCAAAAACATTCAGTACTTC. Supplemented by reference TRBV29-1 and TRBJ2-4, the full variable domain reads SAVISQKPSRDICQRGTSLTIQCQVDSQVTMMFWYRQQPGQSLTLIATANQGSEATYESGFVIDKFPISRPNLTFSTLTVSNMSPEDSSIYLCSAAPGQGLVTKNIQYFGAGTRLSVL.

A few counts support this clonotype. The chain joins TRBV4-3 to TRBJ1-3; D call uncertain. CDR1 is LGHNA and CDR2 is YSLEER in the germline V gene. The CDR3 sequence is 14 residues long. Trimming took 1 base from V and 0 from J, leaving 4 bases between them. The CDR3 region is CASSQAVSGNTIYF. CDR3 nucleotide sequence: TGCGCCAGCAGCCAAGCCGTCTCTGGAAACACCATATATTTT.

This chain joins TRBV20-1 and TRBJ2-5; the D gene is possibly TRBD2 (6 bases). The J call may be incorrect, as the DNA end agrees better with TRBJ2-1. Germline CDR1 is DFQATT and CDR2 is SNEGSKA (reference sequence). The CDR3 runs to 14 residues. In DNA form, the CDR3 reads TGCAGTGCTAGACGCTCCGGGAGCTACAATGAGCAGTTCTTC. The encoded protein is CSARRSGSYNEQFF.

This clonotype was observed a few times. The chain recombines TRBV6-5 with TRBJ2-1; D possibly uses TRBD1 or TRBD2 (5 bases each). The CDR3 has 13 residues. With 4 bases removed from V and 6 bases from J, the gap between germline ends came to 10 bases. Germline V gene lookup returns CDR1 MNHEY and CDR2 SVGAGI. CDR3 sequence: CASSWGKTNEQFF. The CDR3 DNA reads TGTGCCAGCAGTTGGGGGAAAACCAATGAGCAGTTCTTC.

This clonotype was seen a few times. The chain uses TRBV10-3 and TRBJ2-7, with D perhaps matching TRBD1 or TRBD2 (5 bases each). V lost 9 bases, J lost 1 base, and 10 bases lay in between. Germline CDR1 reads ENHRY; CDR2 reads SYGVKD. CDR3 length equals 12 residues. Here the CDR3 DNA reads TGTGCCATACGGGACCTATCCTACGAGCAGTACTTC. Amino acids: CAIRDLSYEQYF.

This clonotype turned up a few times. CDR3 region: CASSQGRLAGEYEQFF. Written as DNA, the CDR3 is TGTGCCAGCAGCCAAGGGAGACTAGCGGGGGAATATGAGCAGTTCTTC. The V and J genes are TRBV4-2 and TRBJ2-1; TRBD2 agrees at 12 bases. V gave up 1 base and J gave up 8 bases; unmatched junction bases: 6. This CDR3 is 16 amino acids long. Germline CDR1 is LGHNA and CDR2 is YNFKEQ.

This clonotype was picked up a small number of times. The rearrangement links TRBV29-1 to TRBJ2-4; weak D call: TRBD2 (5 bases). There are 13 residues in the CDR3. The V end lost 3 bases, the J end lost 0 bases, and 6 bases lay between the germline ends. The V gene's germline CDR1 is SQVTM and CDR2 ANQGSEA. The CDR3 DNA sequence: TGCAGCGTTGAGAGGGTAGCCAAAAACATTCAGTACTTC. Amino acids: CSVERVAKNIQYF.

CDR3 sequence: CASSLDSGYGYTF. The CDR3, as DNA: TGCGCCAGCAGCTTGGACAGCGGATATGGCTACACCTTC. V usage is TRBV5-1 and J usage is TRBJ1-2; no clear D. The CDR3 spans 13 residues. V shed 0 bases and J shed 5 bases, with 8 bases lying between them. Germline V gives CDR1 SGHRS, CDR2 YFSETQ.

This clonotype was detected a few times. One end of the junction is discordant with germline, which a read error may explain. This chain links TRBV20-1 with TRBJ2-4; tentatively, D is TRBD1 or TRBD2 (5 bases each). The CDR3 has 13 residues. Per germline, CDR1 DFQATT and CDR2 SNEGSKA (reference sequence). CDR3 loop: CSASMGRRTIQYF. CDR3 DNA sequence: TGCAGCGCTAGTATGGGACGGAGAACCATTCAGTACTTC.